This T cell receptor beta chain came from a study of tumor-infiltrating lymphocytes in primary liver carcinoma. About the study: Sequencing of the samples generated roughly 3.65 to 7.5 million productive TCRbeta reads, with similar yields across tissue types.

CDR3 size: 17 residues. CDR1 is SGHAT, CDR2 FQDESV, per germline (reference sequence). Unsorted bulk tissue of about 18-32 mg yielded co-extracted RNA and DNA. With regard to this clonotype: Relative to the germline gene, one junction end is altered; a read error may explain this.

TCR beta cDNA was reverse-transcribed from around 0.55 ug of total RNA. The reaction used a constant-region primer and ProtoScript II reverse transcriptase. Each TCR beta library was derived from three nested multiplex PCR rounds that employed slightly modified ARM-PCR. The first two PCR rounds used TRBV1-TRBV30 primers with a Cbeta primer, nine to ten cycles each. Each CDR3 protein is one row after TCRdb ran MiXCR on the multiplex PCR reads. This sample carries tens of thousands of distinct CDR3 sequences, around three quarters of them seen once, and the ten largest clones take around 23%. The sample taken for sequencing was liver tumor tissue from sampling region 2. Subset denoted: tumor region T2, inferior pole. This chain uses TRBV11-1 with TRBJ2-1, with 9 nucleotides matching TRBD2. This TCR came from a man in his forties with primary liver carcinoma and hepatitis B virus infection. CDR3 sequence reads: CANSLGLAGEVVNEQFF. For the CDR3, the DNA is TGTGCCAACAGCCTGGGACTAGCCGGAGAAGTTGTCAATGAGCAGTTCTTC.